This TCR beta chain was profiled in a study of regulatory T cells in long-lasting Graves disease. Trimming pared 6 bases from V and 8 bases from J, leaving 16 bases between. The CDR3 covers 13 residues. Germline V gene lookup returns CDR1 MNHNS and CDR2 SASEGT. As concerns this clonotype: Its target is unknown.

Construction of the TCR beta libraries employed iRepertoire HTBI primers in conjunction with Arm-PCR of CDR3 regions. Original data processing: Segment identification across samples yielded 50 to 80 TRBV and some 13 TRBJ segments. TCRdb recomputed calls from the multiplex PCR reads with MiXCR, one row per CDR3 protein. TCRdb, rather than the study authors, made the V and J calls. The table records 700,000 or so distinct CDR3 sequences, roughly 30% of them present only once. The study's findings and limits: Researchers examined only peripheral blood and not thyroid tissue. A greater number of public clonotypes (about 3,000) was shared by persistent patients than by new patients (approximately 910). Persistent Graves' cases showed lower TCR diversity than newly diagnosed cases.

The time point: persistent/refractory GD, antithyroid drugs over 5 years with positive TRAb. The authors made the TCR library using RNA they extracted from PBMCs. The sequence derives from a female donor with Graves disease. The sample was peripheral blood mononuclear cells (PBMCs), taken when the disease was refractory, from a patient treated with antithyroid drugs. The V call is TRBV6-1, the J call TRBJ1-2, with a tentative D call TRBD1 (6 bases). The CDR3 protein is CASRHRDPRGYTF. The DNA for the CDR3 is TGTGCCAGCAGACACAGGGATCCCCGGGGCTACACCTTC.